The 32 T cell receptor beta chains below all came from one sample that was sequenced in a study of shared clonotypes between healthy human individuals. Method: immunoSEQ multiplex PCR; TCRdb's copy keeps in-frame clones and lacks some. This table has about 1 million clones, under 80% appearing once. The sequenced sample consisted of memory CD4+ T cells sorted from blood. Subset noted: CD45RA-negative fraction. Every receptor here comes from a man aged 18 to 35 in good health.

The rearrangement joins TRBV10-3 to TRBJ2-3; D not resolved. The CDR3 extends over 13 amino acids. From germline, CDR1 is ENHRY and CDR2 SYGVKD. Trimming took 4 bases from V and 7 from J, leaving 12 bases between them. As DNA, the CDR3 is TGTGCCATCAGTGGCACAAAGGAAAATACGCAGTATTTT. Protein sequence: CAISGTKENTQYF.

V gene TRBV6-1 combines with J gene TRBJ1-2, with D tentatively TRBD1 (5 bases). V lost 1 base to trimming and J lost 4 bases, with 16 bases between them. Per the germline V gene, CDR1 is MNHNS and CDR2 is SASEGT. This CDR3 comprises 16 residues. In nucleotides, the CDR3 is TGTGCCAGCAGTGAAGAGGGCAGGGCCCCTCCCTATGGCTACACCTTC. The encoded protein is CASSEEGRAPPYGYTF.

A single count supports this clone. The chain recombines TRBV10-3 with TRBJ2-3; TRBD2 agrees at 9 bases. V was pared by 10 bases and J by 10 bases, with 18 bases of the junction left unmatched. Germline values: CDR1 ENHRY, CDR2 SYGVKD. This CDR3 region has 15 residues. In DNA form, the CDR3 reads TGTGCCACCGGGGGGGTCGGGACTAGCACTGATGCGCAGTATTTT. Translation: CATGGVGTSTDAQYF.

This clone has a handful of counts. V usage is TRBV7-8 and J usage is TRBJ2-3; D gene ambiguous. CDR1 SGHVS and CDR2 FQNEAQ come from the germline V gene. This CDR3 spans 13 amino acids. The V gene lost 0 bases and the J gene lost 6 bases, with 7 bases spanning the gap. CDR3: CASSLAGSDTQYF. In DNA form, the CDR3 reads TGTGCCAGCAGCTTAGCCGGATCGGATACGCAGTATTTT.

The chain has TRBV9 and TRBJ1-3; D unclear. V lost 3 bases and J 1 base, leaving 11 bases between the germline ends. The CDR3 has 15 amino acids. The germline V gene has CDR1 SGDLS and CDR2 YYNGEE. The CDR3 spells CASSEALESGNTIYF. CDR3 DNA sequence: TGTGCCAGCAGCGAGGCCTTAGAATCTGGAAACACCATATATTTT.

The V and J genes are TRBV4-1 and TRBJ2-7; D uncertain. V was trimmed by 0 bases and J by 3 bases, leaving 12 bases between them. Germline CDR1 reads MGHRA; CDR2 reads YSYEKL. The CDR3 contains 15 residues. The CDR3 DNA follows: TGCGCCAGCAGCCAAGATCTGGGCAGGAGCTACGAGCAGTACTTC. This sequence encodes CASSQDLGRSYEQYF.

The chain carries TRBV19 and TRBJ1-5; D ambiguous. The CDR3 covers 15 residues. The germline CDR1 and CDR2 sequences are LNHDA and SQIVND (reference sequence). V dropped 4 bases and J dropped 5 bases, with 15 bases sitting between them. The CDR3, as DNA: TGTGCCAGTAGTAAGGACCCCCCGAAGGATCAGCCCCAGCATTTT. Amino acid sequence: CASSKDPPKDQPQHF.

On this clone: The same CDR3 also results from other DNA sequences found in this sample. The rearrangement joins TRBV19 to TRBJ2-2; tentative D call: TRBD2 (6 bases). Germline lookup yields CDR1 LNHDA and CDR2 SQIVND (reference sequence). Trimming stripped 6 bases from V and 0 bases from J, with 8 bases between. This CDR3 comprises 14 residues. CDR3 in DNA: TGTGCCAGTAGGGAGGGACCGAACACCGGGGAGCTGTTTTTT. Translated, it gives CASREGPNTGELFF. Full variable domain (rest looked up from reference TRBV19 and TRBJ2-2): DGGITQSPKYLFRKEGQNVTLSCEQNLNHDAMYWYRQDPGQGLRLIYYSQIVNDFQKGDIAEGYSVSREKKESFPLTVTSAQKNPTAFYLCASREGPNTGELFFGEGSRLTVL.

The genes are TRBV5-1 and TRBJ2-7; TRBD1 matches at 8 bases. The ends lost 0 bases at V and 3 bases at J; junction bases unmatched: 2. CDR3 length: 14 amino acids. Germline V gene data show CDR1 as SGHRS and CDR2 as YFSETQ. The CDR3 nucleotides are TGCGCCAGCAGCTTGGACGGGACAGGCTACGAGCAGTACTTC. Amino acids: CASSLDGTGYEQYF.

The rearrangement links TRBV30 to TRBJ2-4; 13 bases map to TRBD2. Per the germline V gene, CDR1 is GTSNPN and CDR2 is SVGIG (reference sequence). There are 13 residues in the CDR3. Losses at the gene ends were 2 bases for V and 10 bases for J; bases not matched to a gene: 2. This CDR3 reads CAWSLTSGRIQYF. The CDR3 DNA reads TGTGCCTGGAGTTTGACTAGCGGGAGGATTCAGTACTTC.

This chain links TRBV6-1 with TRBJ2-1, with D perhaps given as TRBD1 or TRBD2 (7 bases each). Germline CDR1 MNHNS, CDR2 SASEGT. Trimming took off 6 bases at V and 7 bases at J, with 19 bases between the two ends. The CDR3 contains 15 residues. CDR3 in amino acids: CASSPDQGGRNEQFF. The CDR3 nucleotides read TGTGCCAGCAGCCCGGATCAGGGGGGGAGGAATGAGCAGTTCTTC.

This clone was recorded once. The chain is built from TRBV21-1 and TRBJ2-1. TRBV21-1 is assigned pseudogene status. The CDR3 spans 13 residues. The CDR3 DNA follows: TGTGCCAGCGACCGGGACGCGAGCAATGAGCAGTTCTTC. It specifies CASDRDASNEQFF.

The rearrangement joins TRBV28 to TRBJ1-2; D call uncertain. V gave up 4 bases and J gave up 4 bases, with 10 bases separating them. This CDR3 is 13 amino acids long. Per germline, CDR1 MDHEN and CDR2 SYDVKM. CDR3 in amino acids: CASSSGQLYGYTF. The CDR3 DNA is TGTGCCAGCAGTTCAGGCCAGCTCTATGGCTACACCTTC.

The chain recombines TRBV6-6 with TRBJ1-5, with D perhaps TRBD1 (5 bases). The CDR3 loop spans 14 amino acids. Germline loops: CDR1 MNHNY, CDR2 SVGAGI (reference sequence). V lost 4 bases, J lost 6 bases, and 13 bases lay in between. CDR3 nucleotides: TGTGCCAGCAGTTGGGGGGGGTCCAGTCAGCCCCAGCATTTT. Amino acid sequence: CASSWGGSSQPQHF.

On this clone itself: The identical CDR3 is also encoded by other nucleotide sequences in the sample. The chain couples TRBV20-1 to TRBJ1-1; a possible D gene is TRBD1 (5 bases). The CDR3 has 11 amino acids. Germline V gene lookup returns CDR1 DFQATT and CDR2 SNEGSKA (reference sequence). The V end was cut by 6 bases, the J end by 5 bases, with 10 bases between. Written as DNA, the CDR3 is TGCAGTGCATGGGGGGGAACTGAAGCTTTCTTT. Translation: CSAWGGTEAFF.

This clone was seen ten or more times. This rearrangement joins TRBV13 to TRBJ2-3, with 12 bases matching TRBD2. Germline CDR1 reads PRHDT; CDR2 reads FYEKMQ (reference sequence). This CDR3 comprises 16 residues. The ends lost 0 bases at V and 6 bases at J; junction bases unmatched: 4. The DNA of the CDR3 is TGTGCCAGCAGCTTAGGACTAGCGGGGGGATTGGATACGCAGTATTTT. Amino acid sequence: CASSLGLAGGLDTQYF.

The J gene is TRBJ2-5, the V gene TRBV19, with D unclear. The CDR3 length is 13 residues. Germline CDR1 reads LNHDA; CDR2 reads SQIVND (reference sequence). The V end was cut by 0 bases, the J end by 7 bases, with 9 bases between. The CDR3 spells CASSIDQKVTQYF. The CDR3, as DNA: TGTGCCAGTAGTATAGATCAAAAGGTGACCCAGTACTTC.

This clone occurred once. The chain uses TRBV5-1 and TRBJ2-1; D is tentatively TRBD1 or TRBD2 (6 bases each). The CDR3 runs to 14 residues. Germline V gene lookup returns CDR1 SGHRS and CDR2 YFSETQ. Trimming removed 4 bases from V and 1 base from J, with 9 bases in between. The CDR3 sequence: CASSIGGSYNEQFF. In DNA form, the CDR3 reads TGCGCCAGCAGCATAGGGGGGTCCTACAATGAGCAGTTCTTC.

The chain combines TRBV5-6 with TRBJ2-2; D perhaps matches TRBD1 (6 bases). The germline gives CDR1 SGHDT, CDR2 YYEEEE. V was trimmed by 1 base and J by 4 bases, leaving 14 bases between them. This CDR3 region has 16 residues. The CDR3 reads CASSLTPQGGTGELFF. In DNA, the CDR3 is TGTGCCAGCAGCTTGACCCCACAGGGCGGCACCGGGGAGCTGTTTTTT. Complete variable domain (other parts from reference TRBV5-6 and TRBJ2-2): DAGVTQSPTHLIKTRGQQVTLRCSPKSGHDTVSWYQQALGQGPQFIFQYYEEEERQRGNFPDRFSGHQFPNYSSELNVNALLLGDSALYLCASSLTPQGGTGELFFGEGSRLTVL.

This clone appeared a single time. The chain joins TRBV19 to TRBJ2-3, with D possibly matching TRBD1 (6 bases). The CDR3 consists of 17 residues. Germline CDR1 and CDR2: LNHDA and SQIVND (reference sequence). Trimming left V 5 bases short and J 2 bases short, with 20 bases between. CDR3 in amino acids: CASSGRPGHPTTDTQYF. CDR3 nucleotide sequence: TGTGCCAGTAGTGGAAGACCGGGACACCCTACCACAGATACGCAGTATTTT.

The rearrangement links TRBV10-1 to TRBJ1-2; D not resolved. CDR1 and CDR2 from the germline V gene are WNHNN and SYGVQD (reference sequence). The CDR3 has 15 amino acids. Trimming stripped 5 bases from V and 4 bases from J, with 17 bases between. The CDR3 DNA reads as TGCGCCAGCAGTCGCTCATCGCGAAAGACCTATGGCTACACCTTC. It encodes CASSRSSRKTYGYTF.

As concerns this clone: This CDR3 is also generated by other DNA sequences in the sample. The V gene is TRBV9, the J gene TRBJ2-5; D is unresolved. The V end was cut by 4 bases, the J end by 3 bases, with 4 bases between. The germline V gene has CDR1 SGDLS and CDR2 YYNGEE. The CDR3 extends over 11 amino acids. CDR3 protein: CASSREETQYF. CDR3 nucleotides: TGTGCCAGCAGCAGGGAAGAGACCCAGTACTTC.

With regard to this clone: The sample has other DNA sequences that encode this CDR3 too. The chain links TRBV28 to TRBJ1-1; D is unresolved. Trimming shortened V by 6 bases and J by 2 bases, and 7 bases separated the two germline ends. CDR1 is MDHEN, CDR2 SYDVKM, per germline. The CDR3 contains 12 residues. CDR3 sequence reads: CASRGGNTEAFF. The DNA of the CDR3 is TGTGCCAGCAGGGGAGGAAACACTGAAGCTTTCTTT.

On this clone itself: The sample holds other DNA sequences that translate to the same CDR3. V is TRBV7-2 and J is TRBJ2-5; TRBD2 is a possible D gene (5 bases). The germline CDR1 and CDR2 sequences are SGHTA and FQGNSA. The CDR3 is made up of 12 amino acids. V was trimmed by 5 bases and J by 5 bases, leaving 9 bases between them. For the CDR3, the DNA is TGTGCCAGCAGCCCACGAGGGGAGACCCAGTACTTC. This sequence encodes CASSPRGETQYF.

This clone was observed a handful of times. Other DNA sequences from this sample encode an identical CDR3 as well. The chain employs TRBV18 and TRBJ2-3; possible D gene TRBD2, 5 bases. V was clipped by 2 bases and J by 6 bases, with 6 bases between them. Germline CDR1 and CDR2: KGHSH and LQKENI. This CDR3 has 12 amino acids. CDR3 in amino acids: CASSPGGDTQYF. DNA of the CDR3: TGTGCCAGCTCACCAGGCGGGGATACGCAGTATTTT. The variable domain in full, completed from reference TRBV18 and TRBJ2-3, reads NAGVMQNPRHLVRRRGQEARLRCSPMKGHSHVYWYRQLPEEGLKFMVYLQKENIIDESGMPKERFSAEFPKEGPSILRIQQVVRGDSAAYFCASSPGGDTQYFGPGTRLTVL.

The chain uses TRBV30 and TRBJ2-4; no clear D. The CDR3 runs 13 residues. Germline lookup yields CDR1 GTSNPN and CDR2 SVGIG (reference sequence). Trimming pared 1 base from V and 10 bases from J, leaving 14 bases between. CDR3: CAWSGSPNLIQYF. The CDR3 bases are TGTGCCTGGAGTGGGAGTCCGAACCTTATTCAGTACTTC.

The genes are TRBV7-8 and TRBJ1-6; no definite D call. Germline V CDR1 and CDR2: SGHVS, FQNEAQ. CDR3 length equals 14 residues. V lost 5 bases and J 9 bases, leaving 14 bases between the germline ends. Written as DNA, the CDR3 is TGTGCCAGCAGCCCGTTAGCCGGATCTTCACCCCTCCACTTT. Translating it yields CASSPLAGSSPLHF.

Ten or more counts support this clone. Different DNA sequences within this sample yield the same CDR3. The chain uses TRBV30 and TRBJ2-5; D might be TRBD1 (6 bases). The germline V and J ends were trimmed by 0 bases and 4 bases, with 6 bases remaining between them. CDR3 length equals 12 residues. The V gene's germline CDR1 is GTSNPN and CDR2 SVGIG (reference sequence). CDR3 residues: CAWSVQGETQYF. The CDR3 DNA reads as TGTGCCTGGAGTGTACAGGGAGAGACCCAGTACTTC.

The chain uses TRBV5-1 and TRBJ1-2, with D tentatively TRBD1 (5 bases). In germline, CDR1 is SGHRS, CDR2 YFSETQ. The CDR3 runs to 16 residues. V shed 0 bases and J shed 3 bases, with 15 bases lying between them. CDR3 sequence (DNA): TGCGCCAGCAGCTTGGACGGGAAGCAGGGTGACTATGGCTACACCTTC. Protein product: CASSLDGKQGDYGYTF.

The chain is built from TRBV5-4 and TRBJ2-4; D remains ambiguous. V dropped 0 bases and J dropped 1 base, with 5 bases sitting between them. This CDR3 region has 14 residues. Germline V CDR1 and CDR2: SGHNT, YYREEE (reference sequence). The CDR3 DNA follows: TGTGCCAGCAGCTTGGGAACTGCCAAAAACATTCAGTACTTC. It translates to CASSLGTAKNIQYF.

The chain links TRBV30 to TRBJ2-7; no reliable D call. Germline CDR1 GTSNPN, CDR2 SVGIG (reference sequence). V was cut by 5 bases and J by 2 bases, with 7 bases left in between. The CDR3 consists of 11 residues. The CDR3 here is CAWDRTYEQYF. In DNA form, the CDR3 reads TGTGCCTGGGATAGGACCTACGAGCAGTACTTC.

This clone was picked up one time. The gene calls are TRBV9 and TRBJ2-7; 9 bases match TRBD2. The CDR3 is 16 residues long. Germline V gives CDR1 SGDLS, CDR2 YYNGEE. With 0 bases clipped from V and 5 bases from J, the junction kept 9 bases outside the gene matches. The CDR3 sequence is CASSVGGSGSFDEQYF. CDR3 nucleotide sequence: TGTGCCAGCAGCGTAGGAGGTAGCGGGAGCTTCGACGAGCAGTACTTC.